Below are 22 T cell receptor beta chains sequenced from a single sample in a study of spatial heterogeneity in lung cancer. TCRdb reprocessed the 5' RACE reads with MiXCR, giving one entry per CDR3 protein. The sample has approximately 29,000 distinct CDR3 sequences, 7.5% to 9.5% seen once. Time point denoted: sample taken at primary tumor resection. Whole RNA from tumor, nontumor lung or frozen PBMC was sequenced unsorted. Sample: PBMCs, taken at surgery. All receptors come from a female donor with early-stage non-small cell lung cancer.

This clonotype was detected many times. The chain has TRBV7-8 and TRBJ2-3; 11 bases line up with TRBD2. The CDR3 contains 15 residues. Germline lookup yields CDR1 SGHVS and CDR2 FQNEAQ. With V trimmed by 6 bases and J by 2 bases, 4 bases remained unmatched. This chain's CDR3 is CASRQTSGDTDTQYF. DNA of the CDR3: TGTGCCAGCAGACAGACTAGCGGGGACACAGATACGCAGTATTTT.

Ten or more counts support this clonotype. The rearrangement uses TRBV19 and TRBJ2-5, with D possibly matching TRBD2 (5 bases). Trimming took off 1 base at V and 1 base at J, with 7 bases between the two ends. The CDR3 loop spans 14 amino acids. Per the germline V gene, CDR1 is LNHDA and CDR2 is SQIVND (reference sequence). The DNA of the CDR3 is TGTGCCAGTAGTATAGGTCTAGCCCAAGAGACCCAGTACTTC. This encodes CASSIGLAQETQYF.

This clonotype was seen a few times. The rearrangement links TRBV5-1 to TRBJ2-3, with D perhaps TRBD2 (6 bases). Between the trimmed V and J ends, which lost 0 bases and 5 bases, there was a span of 10 bases. Per the germline V gene, CDR1 is SGHRS and CDR2 is YFSETQ. The CDR3 totals 14 residues. CDR3 region: CASSLDRERDTQYF. Here the CDR3 DNA reads TGCGCCAGCAGCTTGGACCGGGAGAGAGATACGCAGTATTTT.

The rearrangement links TRBV7-9 to TRBJ2-7; D is perhaps TRBD1 (7 bases). Germline CDR1 reads SEHNR; CDR2 reads FQNEAQ (reference sequence). This CDR3 has 14 amino acids. V was cut by 4 bases and J by 2 bases, with 12 bases left in between. This CDR3 reads CASSSEGTAYEQYF. In nucleotides, the CDR3 is TGTGCCAGCAGCTCGGAGGGGACAGCCTACGAGCAGTACTTC.

This clonotype has at least ten counts. V is TRBV6-6 and J is TRBJ2-1; 8 nucleotides line up with TRBD2. From germline, CDR1 is MNHNY and CDR2 SVGAGI (reference sequence). After removal of 6 bases from V and 15 bases from J, the junction contained 10 bases not matched to a gene. The length of the CDR3 is 12 residues. CDR3 sequence (DNA): TGTGCCAGCAGATGGGGGCGGGAGGAGGCGTTCTTC. Translation: CASRWGREEAFF.

This clonotype was recorded many times. The chain recombines TRBV9 with TRBJ2-5; TRBD2 agrees at 14 bases. V was pared by 5 bases and J by 4 bases, with 13 bases of the junction left unmatched. The length of the CDR3 is 18 residues. Germline V lookup: CDR1 SGDLS, CDR2 YYNGEE. The CDR3 spells CASRETNLGLAGAETQYF. The CDR3 DNA reads TGTGCCAGCAGAGAAACGAATTTGGGACTAGCGGGAGCAGAGACCCAGTACTTC.

The gene calls are TRBV18 and TRBJ1-4, with no clear D. Trimming cost V 3 bases and J 8 bases, with 10 bases left between them. This CDR3 is built from 13 residues. Germline lookup yields CDR1 KGHSH and CDR2 LQKENI. CDR3 loop: CASSPGTREKLFF. CDR3 DNA: TGTGCCAGCTCACCGGGAACTAGGGAAAAACTGTTTTTT. The full variable domain, with the rest looked up from reference TRBV18 and TRBJ1-4, is NAGVMQNPRHLVRRRGQEARLRCSPMKGHSHVYWYRQLPEEGLKFMVYLQKENIIDESGMPKERFSAEFPKEGPSILRIQQVVRGDSAAYFCASSPGTREKLFFGSGTQLSVL.

DNA of the CDR3: TGTGCCAGTAGTATTGCAGGTCGACAGACCCAGTACTTC. Translating it yields CASSIAGRQTQYF. The V and J genes are TRBV19 and TRBJ2-5; D is uncertain. Germline loops: CDR1 LNHDA, CDR2 SQIVND (reference sequence). The V end lost 3 bases, the J end lost 6 bases, and 11 bases lay between the germline ends. The CDR3 has 13 residues.

This clonotype appeared a few times. This chain links TRBV20-1 with TRBJ2-3, with a possible D match to TRBD2 (5 bases). Germline values: CDR1 DFQATT, CDR2 SNEGSKA (reference sequence). Trimming pared 2 bases from V and 0 bases from J, leaving 15 bases between. The CDR3 loop spans 16 amino acids. The CDR3 spells CSARQTGIPSTDTQYF. The CDR3 DNA sequence: TGCAGTGCTAGACAGACCGGGATTCCTAGCACAGATACGCAGTATTTT.

At least ten counts were recorded for this clonotype. This sequence joins TRBV9 and TRBJ2-1, with 10 bases fitting TRBD2. This CDR3 contains 16 residues. CDR1 is SGDLS, CDR2 YYNGEE, per germline. Losses at the gene ends were 3 bases for V and 0 bases for J; bases not matched to a gene: 3. The CDR3 loop reads CASSGSSGSSYNEQFF. The CDR3 DNA is TGTGCCAGCAGCGGTTCTAGCGGGAGCTCCTACAATGAGCAGTTCTTC. The variable domain in full, completed from reference TRBV9 and TRBJ2-1, reads DSGVTQTPKHLITATGQRVTLRCSPRSGDLSVYWYQQSLDQGLQFLIQYYNGEERAKGNILERFSAQQFPDLHSELNLSSLELGDSALYFCASSGSSGSSYNEQFFGPGTRLTVL.

In this sample, this clonotype turned up many times. This rearrangement joins TRBV7-9 to TRBJ2-2, with D possibly TRBD1 on 5 matching bases. V was cut by 4 bases and J by 0 bases, with 12 bases left in between. This CDR3 comprises 16 residues. Germline V gives CDR1 SEHNR, CDR2 FQNEAQ (reference sequence). The CDR3 sequence is CASSSDTYANTGELFF. The DNA of the CDR3 is TGTGCCAGCAGCTCGGACACCTACGCGAACACCGGGGAGCTGTTTTTT.

This clonotype was counted many times. The V and J genes are TRBV11-2 and TRBJ2-7; D is possibly TRBD2 (5 bases). CDR3 size: 21 residues. Germline lookup yields CDR1 SGHAT and CDR2 FQNNGV. V lost 1 base to trimming and J lost 0 bases, with 28 bases between them. The CDR3 loop reads CASSLGRSFLRLRASSYEQYV. DNA for the CDR3: TGTGCCAGCAGCTTAGGCCGATCCTTTCTTCGCTTGCGGGCTAGCTCCTACGAGCAGTACGTC.

Only a few counts were recorded for this clonotype. This rearrangement joins TRBV27 to TRBJ1-6, with TRBD1 identical over 7 bases. V was pared by 5 bases and J by 6 bases, with 7 bases of the junction left unmatched. CDR1 MNHEY and CDR2 SMNVEV come from the germline V gene (reference sequence). The CDR3 length is 15 residues. The chain's CDR3 is CASSRSGTANSPLHF. CDR3 nucleotides: TGTGCCAGCAGTCGGTCCGGGACAGCTAATTCACCCCTCCACTTT.

This clonotype was seen repeatedly, ten times or more. This chain joins TRBV30 and TRBJ1-2, with TRBD1 as a possible D gene (6 bases). V lost 0 bases to trimming and J lost 8 bases, with 16 bases between them. CDR3 length: 14 amino acids. Germline V gene data show CDR1 as GTSNPN and CDR2 as SVGIG (reference sequence). CDR3 sequence reads: CAWSVRRRGKGYTF. For the CDR3, the DNA is TGTGCCTGGAGTGTACGAAGGAGGGGGAAGGGCTACACCTTC.

The sample holds many counts of this clonotype. The chain uses TRBV25-1 and TRBJ1-2; perhaps TRBD1 as D (5 bases). CDR3 length: 13 amino acids. Looked up from germline, CDR1 is MGHDK and CDR2 is SYGVNS. V was pared by 5 bases and J by 3 bases, with 10 bases between. The CDR3 spells CASSLQDHYGYTF. CDR3 sequence (DNA): TGTGCCAGCAGTTTACAGGACCACTATGGCTACACCTTC.

This clonotype appeared a few times. The chain couples TRBV6-2 or TRBV6-3 to TRBJ2-2; D ambiguous. Trimming stripped 2 bases from V and 6 bases from J, with 4 bases between. This CDR3 region has 12 residues. Germline values: CDR1 MNHEY, CDR2 SVGEGT. CDR3 amino acids: CASSYRSGELFF. The DNA for the CDR3 is TGTGCCAGCAGTTACAGATCCGGGGAGCTGTTTTTT.

This clonotype was recorded many times. The chain joins TRBV5-6 to TRBJ2-2; tentative D call: TRBD1 (6 bases). CDR3 size: 16 residues. CDR1 SGHDT and CDR2 YYEEEE come from the germline V gene. The V end was cut by 2 bases, the J end by 2 bases, with 13 bases between. The CDR3 spells CASSFWGQQNTGELFF. Written as DNA, the CDR3 is TGTGCCAGCAGCTTCTGGGGGCAACAAAACACCGGGGAGCTGTTTTTT.

The V gene is TRBV20-1, the J gene TRBJ1-2; D call uncertain. Trimming cost V 7 bases and J 1 base, with 10 bases left between them. Germline assignment: CDR1 DFQATT and CDR2 SNEGSKA (reference sequence). The length of the CDR3 is 12 residues. The CDR3 DNA follows: TGCAGTGTCAGCCCTTATAACTATGGCTACACCTTC. This encodes CSVSPYNYGYTF.

In this sample, this clonotype turned up many times. V and J are TRBV12-3 or TRBV12-4 and TRBJ1-5, with 9 bases identical to TRBD1. The V gene end was trimmed by 4 bases and the J gene end by 4 bases; junction bases not matched to a gene: 2. This CDR3 spans 14 amino acids. CDR3 bases: TGTGCCAGCAGTTCGGGACAGGGTAATCAGCCCCAGCATTTT. This encodes CASSSGQGNQPQHF.

This chain connects TRBV7-9 to TRBJ2-7; D call uncertain. The germline gives CDR1 SEHNR, CDR2 FQNEAQ (reference sequence). V lost 2 bases and J lost 3, with 2 bases in between. The CDR3 spans 11 residues. CDR3 DNA: TGTGCCAGCAGCTTATACTACGAGCAGTACTTC. Translation: CASSLYYEQYF.

At least ten counts were recorded for this clonotype. The V gene is TRBV4-1, the J gene TRBJ1-2; D gene ambiguous. Trimming took off 0 bases at V and 7 bases at J, with 18 bases between the two ends. Looked up from germline, CDR1 is MGHRA and CDR2 is YSYEKL. This CDR3 region has 16 residues. Here the CDR3 reads CASSQDRVRAPGGYTF. The DNA of the CDR3 is TGCGCCAGCAGCCAAGATAGGGTGAGGGCCCCTGGTGGCTACACCTTC.

The CDR3 protein is CASSLLLSGTDTQYF. As DNA, the CDR3 is TGTGCCAGCAGTTTACTATTGTCTGGCACAGATACGCAGTATTTT. V gene TRBV12-3 or TRBV12-4 combines with J gene TRBJ2-3; D is unresolved. V was cut by 2 bases and J by 1 base, with 10 bases left in between. This CDR3 comprises 15 residues.